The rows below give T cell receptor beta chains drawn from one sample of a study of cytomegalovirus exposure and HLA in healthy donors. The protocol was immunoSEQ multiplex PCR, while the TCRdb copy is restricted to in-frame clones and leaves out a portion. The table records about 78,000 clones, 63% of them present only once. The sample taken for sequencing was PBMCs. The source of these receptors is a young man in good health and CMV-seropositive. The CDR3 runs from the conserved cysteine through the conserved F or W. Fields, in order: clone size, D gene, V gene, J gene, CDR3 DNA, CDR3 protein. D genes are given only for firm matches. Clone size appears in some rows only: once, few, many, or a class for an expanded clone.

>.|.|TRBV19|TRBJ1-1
TGTGCCAGTAGTATACTCCAGGGGTCACCGGGTTGCGAAGCTTTCTTT
CASSILQGSPGCEAFF
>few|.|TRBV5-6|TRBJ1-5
TGTGCCAGCAGCTTCGGAATGGGGGGGCTCCCCAATCAGCCCCAGCATTTT
CASSFGMGGLPNQPQHF
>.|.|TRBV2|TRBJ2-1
TGTGCCAGCGGGGCGGGATACAATGAGCAGTTCTTC
CASGAGYNEQFF
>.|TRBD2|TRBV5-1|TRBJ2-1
TGCGCCAGCAGCTTGTTGGGCGGGAGACTCTACAATGAGCAGTTCTTC
CASSLLGGRLYNEQFF
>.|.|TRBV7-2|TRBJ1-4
TGTGCCAGCAGCTTAACCCACGGAGGGGAAAAACTGTTTTTT
CASSLTHGGEKLFF
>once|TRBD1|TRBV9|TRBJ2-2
TGTGCCAGTGGACAGGGGGGCACCGGGGAGCTGTTTTTT
CASGQGGTGELFF
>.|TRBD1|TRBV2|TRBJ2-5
TGTGCCAGCAGCGGGACGGGACAGATACAAGAGACCCAGTACTTC
CASSGTGQIQETQYF
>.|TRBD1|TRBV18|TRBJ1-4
TGTGCCAGCTCACCAAGGGACAGTGAAAAACTGTTTTTT
CASSPRDSEKLFF
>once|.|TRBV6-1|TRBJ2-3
TGTGCCAGCAGTGAAGGGACAGCGGTGAATACGCAGTATTTT
CASSEGTAVNTQYF
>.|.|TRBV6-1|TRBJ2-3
TGTGCCAGCAGTGAGATGGACAGCGCTCGCACAGATACGCAGTATTTT
CASSEMDSARTDTQYF
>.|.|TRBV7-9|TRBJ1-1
TGTGCCAGCAGCTTTGAGACTGAAGCTTTCTTT
CASSFETEAFF
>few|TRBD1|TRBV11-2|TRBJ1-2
TGTGCCAGCAGCTTAGATACACAGGGGGCGCGTGGCTACACCTTC
CASSLDTQGARGYTF
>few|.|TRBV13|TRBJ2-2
TGTGCCAGCAGCGATCAGTGGGGCACGAGCACCGGGGAGCTGTTTTTT
CASSDQWGTSTGELFF
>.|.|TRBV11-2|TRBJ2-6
TGTGCCAGCAGTTCGCAGGGTGCTGGGGCCAACGTCCTGACTTTC
CASSSQGAGANVLTF
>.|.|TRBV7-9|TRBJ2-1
TGTACCAGCAGCTTCGATGCGGGACTCGTCAATGAGCAGTTCTTC
CTSSFDAGLVNEQFF
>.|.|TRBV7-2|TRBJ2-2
TGTGCCAGCAGCTCTATGGGGGCGGGCACCGGGGAGCTGTTTTTT
CASSSMGAGTGELFF
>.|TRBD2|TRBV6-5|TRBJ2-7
TGTGCCAGCAGTTCTCAGCGGGGGATTTACGAGCAGTACTTC
CASSSQRGIYEQYF
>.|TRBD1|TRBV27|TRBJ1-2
TGTGCCAGCGGATACAGGGGAGCCTATGGCTACACCTTC
CASGYRGAYGYTF
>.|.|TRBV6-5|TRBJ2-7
TGTGCCAGCAGCAACCCCCGTGCCGGAGCCTACGAGCAGTACTTC
CASSNPRAGAYEQYF
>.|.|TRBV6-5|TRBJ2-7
TGTGCCAGCAGTTCGGGAATGGGATCCTACGAGCAGTACTTC
CASSSGMGSYEQYF
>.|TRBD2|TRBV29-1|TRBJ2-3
TGCAGCGTTGGGGGCCTCAGGGGGCCGAATAGCGGGAGGGCCGCAGATACGCAGTATTTT
CSVGGLRGPNSGRAADTQYF
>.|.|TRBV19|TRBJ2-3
TGTGCCAGTGAATTAGTAGGGGGGGCCACAGATACGCAGTATTTT
CASELVGGATDTQYF
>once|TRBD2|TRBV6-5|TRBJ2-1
TGTGCCAGCAGTTACTCGGCAGCGGGGGCCCGCAATGAGCAGTTCTTC
CASSYSAAGARNEQFF
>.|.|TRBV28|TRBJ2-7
TGTGCCAGCAGCACCGGACAGTCCTACGAGCAGTACTTC
CASSTGQSYEQYF
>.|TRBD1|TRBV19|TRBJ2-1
TGTGCCAGTACTCCGGGACAGGGGAGTAATGAGCAGTTCTTC
CASTPGQGSNEQFF
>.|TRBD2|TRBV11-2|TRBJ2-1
TGTGCCAGCAGCCCCTTTGGCGGGAGGGCCCCCAATGAGCAGTTCTTC
CASSPFGGRAPNEQFF
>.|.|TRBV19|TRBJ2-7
TGTGCCAGTAGTATAGTAGCAGGGATGACCTTCTACGAGCAGTACTTC
CASSIVAGMTFYEQYF
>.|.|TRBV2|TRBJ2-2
TGTGCCAGCATGCCCAGACAGGAGAACACCGGGGAGCTGTTTTTT
CASMPRQENTGELFF
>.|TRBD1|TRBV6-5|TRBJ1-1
TGTGCCAGCCTAACAGGGGTTGGAATGGAGGCTTTCTTT
CASLTGVGMEAFF
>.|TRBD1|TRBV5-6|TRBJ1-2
TGTGCCAGCAGCTTCGGGACAGGGGGCAATGGGTATGGCTACACCTTC
CASSFGTGGNGYGYTF
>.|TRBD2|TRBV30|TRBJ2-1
TGTGCCTGGAGGGGGGAGTACGGGACTAGGGAGTTCTTC
CAWRGEYGTREFF